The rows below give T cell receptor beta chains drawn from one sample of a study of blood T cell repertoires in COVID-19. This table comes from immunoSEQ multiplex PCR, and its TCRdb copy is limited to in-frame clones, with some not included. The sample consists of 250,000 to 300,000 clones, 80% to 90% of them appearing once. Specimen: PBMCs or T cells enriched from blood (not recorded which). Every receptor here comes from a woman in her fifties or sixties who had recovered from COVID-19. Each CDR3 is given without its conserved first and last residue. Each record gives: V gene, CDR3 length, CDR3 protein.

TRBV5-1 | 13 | ASSFQGQGAETQY
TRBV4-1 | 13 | ASSQDRGGAHGYT
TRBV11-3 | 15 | ASSLGSSDLSTDTQY
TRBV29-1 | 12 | SVAYSGNTGELF
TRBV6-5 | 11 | ASSLQGAYGYT
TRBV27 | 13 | ASRPAGLAALEQY
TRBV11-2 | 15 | ASSLGLLAAPYNEQF
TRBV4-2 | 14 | ASSPKQGAAKNIQY
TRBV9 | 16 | ASSVPTGVRVTGDEQF
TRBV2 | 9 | ASRTDSLAF
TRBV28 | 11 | ASSPTGDYEQY
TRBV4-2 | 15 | ASSPGTSGRGDNEQF
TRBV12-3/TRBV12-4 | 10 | ASSPFVDTQY
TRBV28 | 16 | ASSWVFTGYGFNQPQH
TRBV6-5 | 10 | ASRTPLSGYT
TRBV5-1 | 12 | ASSLGTGYNEQF
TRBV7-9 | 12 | ASSLGTGPYEQY
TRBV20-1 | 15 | SASVGRAPLVSYEQY
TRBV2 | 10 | ASSEGGTRLH
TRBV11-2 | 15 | ASSLIGDTDSNQPQH
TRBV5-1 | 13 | ASSSQGATYNEQF
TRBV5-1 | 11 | ASSSGGPYEQY
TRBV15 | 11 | ATVGHLNTEAF
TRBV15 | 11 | ATSMGRGNTIY
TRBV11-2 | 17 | ASSSQFQFLGTSGNEQF
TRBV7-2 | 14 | ASSLVVAGGPYEQY
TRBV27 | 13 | ASGWSSGFSYEQY
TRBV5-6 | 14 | ASSLRTIPSYNEQF
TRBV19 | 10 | ASRYPPEEAF
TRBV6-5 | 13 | ASSYDGGDGNEQF
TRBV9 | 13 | ASTSAGGPTDTQY
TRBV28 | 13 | ASSAGTGVLHGYT
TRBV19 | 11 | ANIPTPNTEAF
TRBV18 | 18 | ASSPPLGTGAYSGANVLT
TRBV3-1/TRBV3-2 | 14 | ASTDLSRFGTDTQY
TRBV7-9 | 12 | ASTGTGGEETQY
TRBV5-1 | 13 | ASSAQTGLSYEQY
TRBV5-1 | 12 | ASSFEFERTEAF
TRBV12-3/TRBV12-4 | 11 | ASSPGQSYGYT
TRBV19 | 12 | ASSIGGTPVEQY
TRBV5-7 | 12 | ASSLPQGAGEQY